This TCR beta chain was captured by sequencing in a study of cytomegalovirus exposure and HLA in healthy donors. Study-wide points: A later analysis linked a missense variant in DCLRE1C to the trimming of TCR beta V and J genes.

A word on this clone: The antigen remains undetermined.

The PCR was carried out with 60 Vbeta primers and 13 Jbeta primers. Generated by immunoSEQ multiplex PCR, the TCRdb table keeps only in-frame clones and is missing some. The table shows 130,000 to 150,000 clones, with 65% to 80% occurring only once. The CDR3 covers 16 residues. With 4 bases removed from V and 0 bases from J, the gap between germline ends came to 16 bases. The germline V gene has CDR1 SGHRS and CDR2 YFSETQ. The sequence was obtained from a man in his forties in good health and CMV-seropositive. Input material: PBMCs. The gene calls are TRBV5-1 and TRBJ1-2; perhaps TRBD1 as D (5 bases). CDR3 in DNA: TGCGCCAGCAGCGAGGCCTCTCCGGGGGCTAACTATGGCTACACCTTC. This encodes CASSEASPGANYGYTF.